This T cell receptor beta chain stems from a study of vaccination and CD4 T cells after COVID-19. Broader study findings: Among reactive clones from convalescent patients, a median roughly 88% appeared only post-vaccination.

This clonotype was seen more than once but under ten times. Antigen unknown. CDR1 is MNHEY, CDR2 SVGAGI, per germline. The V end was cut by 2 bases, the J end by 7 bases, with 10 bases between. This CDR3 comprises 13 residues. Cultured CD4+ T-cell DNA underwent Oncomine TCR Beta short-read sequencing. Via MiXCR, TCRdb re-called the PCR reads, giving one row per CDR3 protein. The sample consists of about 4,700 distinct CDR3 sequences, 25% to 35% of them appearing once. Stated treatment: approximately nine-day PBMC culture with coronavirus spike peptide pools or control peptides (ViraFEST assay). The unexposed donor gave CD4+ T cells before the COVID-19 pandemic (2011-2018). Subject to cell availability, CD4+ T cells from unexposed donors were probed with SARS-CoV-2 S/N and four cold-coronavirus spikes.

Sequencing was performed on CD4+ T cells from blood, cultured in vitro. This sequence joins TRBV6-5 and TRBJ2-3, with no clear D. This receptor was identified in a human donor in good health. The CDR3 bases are TGTGCCAGCAGTTACAGCTGGGCGCATACGCAGTATTTT. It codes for CASSYSWAHTQYF.